These T cell receptor beta chains were read from a single sample in a study of T cells in localized non-small cell lung cancer. Profiled with immunoSEQ multiplex PCR; TCRdb holds only in-frame clones, not every one. The repertoire has 13,000 or so clones, roughly 90% of them found once; the top ten carry more than 2.5%. The specimen comprised peripheral blood mononuclear cells, sampled before any cancer treatment. The receptors come from a man aged 35-75 years with stage III lung adenocarcinoma. Each CDR3 is given with its conserved first and last residue. Each record gives: D gene, clone size, V gene, J gene, CDR3 protein, CDR3 DNA. The D gene is left open where the match is weak. A row's size may be missing; if present it is once, few, many or a size class.

TRBD2	.	TRBV5-1	TRBJ2-1	CASSPRLAGGRLSEQFF	TGCGCCAGCAGCCCCCGGTTAGCGGGAGGTAGGTTAAGTGAGCAGTTCTTC
TRBD1	.	TRBV19	TRBJ1-5	CASSIWTGDQPQHF	TGTGCCAGTAGTATCTGGACAGGAGATCAGCCCCAGCATTTT
TRBD2	.	TRBV4-3	TRBJ2-1	CASSHQLASQGNEQFF	TGCGCCAGCAGCCACCAACTAGCGTCCCAAGGGAATGAGCAGTTCTTC
TRBD2	.	TRBV19	TRBJ2-1	CASSTGREKREQFF	TGTGCCAGTAGTACCGGGCGGGAGAAACGGGAGCAGTTCTTC
.	.	TRBV28	TRBJ2-2	CASSLRTGELFF	TGTGCCAGCAGTTTAAGAACCGGGGAGCTGTTTTTT
.	.	TRBV28	TRBJ1-5	CASTFTLVGNQPQHF	TGTGCCAGCACCTTCACCCTGGTTGGCAATCAGCCCCAGCATTTT
.	.	TRBV19	TRBJ2-4	CASSIVGGTTKNIQYF	TGTGCCAGTAGTATCGTCGGAGGCACAACCAAAAACATTCAGTACTTC
TRBD1	.	TRBV5-1	TRBJ2-3	CASRPDRGRETDTQYF	TGCGCCAGCAGGCCCGACAGGGGTCGGGAGACAGATACGCAGTATTTT
.	.	TRBV28	TRBJ1-2	CASRTGYQSYGYTF	TGTGCCAGCAGAACAGGGTATCAAAGCTATGGCTACACCTTC
.	.	TRBV29-1	TRBJ1-4	CSVEQDSGEKLFF	TGCAGCGTTGAACAGGACAGCGGTGAAAAACTGTTTTTT
.	.	TRBV6-6	TRBJ1-2	CASRDSKGGYTF	TGTGCCAGCAGAGACAGTAAGGGTGGCTACACCTTC
.	once	TRBV28	TRBJ2-6	CASGTDSGANVLTF	TGTGCCAGCGGGACCGACTCTGGGGCCAACGTCCTGACTTTC
TRBD1	.	TRBV28	TRBJ1-1	CASWDRNTEAFF	TGTGCCAGCTGGGACAGAAACACTGAAGCTTTCTTT
TRBD1	once	TRBV2	TRBJ2-3	CASSRDRGLRSTDTQYF	TGTGCCAGCAGCCGGGACAGGGGGCTCCGAAGCACAGATACGCAGTATTTT
.	once	TRBV28	TRBJ1-2	CASSLRDRTNYGYTF	TGTGCCAGCAGTTTAAGGGACCGTACTAACTATGGCTACACCTTC
TRBD1	.	TRBV10-3	TRBJ2-3	CAISGLTGDTQYF	TGTGCCATCAGTGGGCTTACAGGGGACACGCAGTATTTT
.	.	TRBV7-9	TRBJ1-5	CASSSGSYQPQHF	TGTGCCAGCAGCTCGGGGAGTTATCAGCCCCAGCATTTT
.	.	TRBV7-9	TRBJ2-1	CASSLAGGYNEQFF	TGTGCCAGCAGCTTAGCAGGGGGCTACAATGAGCAGTTCTTC
.	.	TRBV6-6	TRBJ1-5	CASSLQGEQPQHF	TGTGCCAGCAGTTTACAAGGGGAACAGCCCCAGCATTTT
.	.	TRBV19	TRBJ2-3	CASSFASADTQYF	TGTGCCAGTAGTTTCGCTAGCGCAGATACGCAGTATTTT
TRBD1	.	TRBV7-6	TRBJ2-1	CASCPVGQGADNEQFF	TGTGCCAGCTGCCCTGTCGGGCAGGGGGCCGACAATGAGCAGTTCTTC
.	.	TRBV4-2	TRBJ2-7	CASSQDGHANYEQYF	TGTGCCAGCAGCCAAGACGGACATGCGAACTACGAGCAGTACTTC
TRBD1	.	TRBV5-8	TRBJ1-3	CASRARDSSGNTIYF	TGTGCCAGCAGGGCTAGGGACAGCTCTGGAAACACCATATATTTT
.	.	TRBV19	TRBJ1-4	CASQTGPGATNEKLFF	TGTGCCAGTCAAACAGGCCCGGGAGCAACTAATGAAAAACTGTTTTTT
.	.	TRBV4-2	TRBJ1-1	CASSRDQANTEAFF	TGTGCCAGCAGCCGAGATCAAGCGAACACTGAAGCTTTCTTT
TRBD1	.	TRBV2	TRBJ1-2	CASSEQGAYGYTF	TGTGCCAGCAGTGAACAGGGGGCCTATGGCTACACCTTC
.	.	TRBV18	TRBJ1-3	CASSPRRNSGNTIYF	TGTGCCAGCTCACCACGGCGGAACTCTGGAAACACCATATATTTT
.	.	TRBV7-3	TRBJ2-2	CASSLTDVGGTGELFF	TGTGCCAGCAGCTTAACGGACGTAGGGGGCACCGGGGAGCTGTTTTTT
.	.	TRBV2	TRBJ2-2	CASKTGSPNTGELFF	TGTGCCAGTAAAACCGGGAGCCCTAACACCGGGGAGCTGTTTTTT
.	.	TRBV19	TRBJ1-1	CASSIDEGNLNTEAFF	TGTGCCAGTAGTATAGATGAGGGGAATTTGAACACTGAAGCTTTCTTT
.	.	TRBV9	TRBJ2-1	CASSVGVEQFF	TGTGCCAGCAGCGTAGGGGTTGAGCAGTTCTTC
.	.	TRBV6-5	TRBJ1-4	CANLEKLFF	TGTGCCAACCTTGAAAAACTGTTTTTT
.	.	TRBV7-2	TRBJ2-5	CASSRGPGQETQYF	TGTGCCAGCAGCCGAGGACCGGGACAAGAGACCCAGTACTTC
.	few	TRBV19	TRBJ2-3	CASSALASDTQYF	TGTGCCAGTAGTGCACTAGCCTCAGATACGCAGTATTTT
TRBD2	.	TRBV27	TRBJ2-6	CASARDPSGGAAATGANVLTF	TGTGCCTCAGCTCGGGATCCTAGCGGGGGAGCCGCGGCCACTGGGGCCAACGTCCTGACTTTC
TRBD2	.	TRBV4-2	TRBJ2-7	CASSQDTSGSYEQYF	TGTGCCAGCAGCCAAGATACTAGCGGGTCTTACGAGCAGTACTTC
TRBD2	.	TRBV5-1	TRBJ2-7	CASSSGLAEGGYEQYF	TGCGCCAGCAGCTCGGGCCTAGCGGAAGGTGGTTACGAGCAGTACTTC
.	.	TRBV10-2	TRBJ2-1	CASKEPADMSSEQFF	TGCGCCAGCAAGGAACCAGCGGATATGTCTAGTGAGCAGTTCTTC
.	.	TRBV7-3	TRBJ2-3	CASSLGSRRTDTQYF	TGTGCCAGCAGCTTAGGTAGCAGACGCACAGATACGCAGTATTTT
.	.	TRBV5-1	TRBJ2-1	CASSLDPASHYNEQFF	TGCGCCAGCAGCTTGGATCCAGCAAGCCATTACAATGAGCAGTTCTTC
TRBD2	.	TRBV7-3	TRBJ2-5	CASSWGLAGVETQYF	TGTGCCAGCAGCTGGGGACTAGCGGGAGTAGAGACCCAGTACTTC
TRBD2	.	TRBV18	TRBJ2-7	CASSPPNGGWYEQYF	TGTGCCAGCTCACCACCGAACGGGGGGTGGTACGAGCAGTACTTC
.	.	TRBV29-1	TRBJ1-1	CSVGPVVGTEAFF	TGCAGCGTTGGGCCCGTGGTCGGCACTGAAGCTTTCTTT
.	.	TRBV10-1	TRBJ2-7	CASSPGRTYEQYF	TGCGCCAGCAGCCCCGGCCGAACCTACGAGCAGTACTTC
.	few	TRBV6-5	TRBJ2-1	CASSYRTRSRFNEQFF	TGTGCCAGCAGTTACCGAACTAGGAGTAGGTTCAATGAGCAGTTCTTC